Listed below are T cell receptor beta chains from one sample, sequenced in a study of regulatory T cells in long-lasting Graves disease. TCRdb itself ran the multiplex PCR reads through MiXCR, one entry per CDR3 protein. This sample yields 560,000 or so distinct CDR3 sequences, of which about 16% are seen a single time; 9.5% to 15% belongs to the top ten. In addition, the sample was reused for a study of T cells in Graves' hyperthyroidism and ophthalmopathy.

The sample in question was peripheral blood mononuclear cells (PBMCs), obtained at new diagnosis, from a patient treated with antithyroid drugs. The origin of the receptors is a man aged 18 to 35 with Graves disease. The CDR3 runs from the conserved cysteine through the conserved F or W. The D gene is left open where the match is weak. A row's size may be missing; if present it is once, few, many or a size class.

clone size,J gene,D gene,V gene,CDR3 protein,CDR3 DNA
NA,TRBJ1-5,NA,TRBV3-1,CASSLGQINQSQHF,TGTGCCAGCAGCCTTGGACAGATCAATCAGTCCCAGCATTTT
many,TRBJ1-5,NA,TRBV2,CASSRGHTSNQPQHF,TGTGCCAGCAGTCGGGGACATACAAGCAATCAGCCCCAGCATTTT
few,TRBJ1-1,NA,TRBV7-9,CASSLENRVSTEAFF,TGTGCCAGCAGCTTAGAGAACAGGGTTTCCACTGAAGCTTTCTTT
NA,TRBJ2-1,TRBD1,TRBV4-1,CASSQDITGENEQFF,TGCGCCAGCAGCCAAGATATTACAGGGGAGAATGAGCAGTTCTTC
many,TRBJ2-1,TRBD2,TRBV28,CASSRTSARYNEQFF,TGTGCCAGCAGTCGAACTAGCGCCCGTTACAATGAGCAGTTCTTC
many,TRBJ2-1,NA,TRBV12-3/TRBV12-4,CASSLGPRANEQFF,TGTGCCAGCAGCTTAGGGCCGCGCGCGAATGAGCAGTTCTTC
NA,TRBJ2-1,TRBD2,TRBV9,CASSVGGADSYNEQFF,TGTGCCAGCAGCGTCGGGGGGGCCGACTCCTACAATGAGCAGTTCTTC
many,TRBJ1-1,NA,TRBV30,CAWTLSMMTEAFF,TGTGCCTGGACTTTGAGCATGATGACTGAAGCTTTCTTT
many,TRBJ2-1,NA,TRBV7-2,CASSRGPYNEQFF,TGTGCCAGCAGTCGTGGACCCTACAATGAGCAGTTCTTC
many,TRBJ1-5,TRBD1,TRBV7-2,CASSLGQGNQPQHF,TGTGCCAGCAGTTTAGGACAGGGCAATCAGCCCCAGCATTTT
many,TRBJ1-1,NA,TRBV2,CASVRAGEIPEAFF,TGTGCCAGCGTTCGGGCAGGGGAGATCCCTGAAGCTTTCTTT
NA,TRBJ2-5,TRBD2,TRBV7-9,CASSSRLAGGPLLQETQYF,TGTGCCAGCAGTTCTAGACTAGCGGGAGGGCCTTTGCTCCAAGAGACCCAGTACTTC
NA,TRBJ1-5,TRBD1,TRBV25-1,CASRETGANQPQHF,TGTGCCAGCAGGGAAACAGGGGCCAATCAGCCCCAGCATTTT
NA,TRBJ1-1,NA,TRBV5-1,CASSPNDGEAFF,TGCGCCAGCAGCCCTAATGACGGTGAAGCTTTCTTT
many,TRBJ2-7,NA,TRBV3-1,CASSTTDSYEQYF,TGTGCCAGCAGCACGACTGATTCCTACGAGCAGTACTTC
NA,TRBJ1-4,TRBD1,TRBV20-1,CSARIQGANEKLFF,TGCAGTGCTAGAATTCAGGGGGCGAATGAAAAACTGTTTTTT
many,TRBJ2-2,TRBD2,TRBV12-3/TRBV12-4,CATGLAGWDTGELFF,TGTGCCACGGGGTTAGCGGGGTGGGACACCGGGGAGCTGTTTTTT
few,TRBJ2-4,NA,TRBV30,CAWRLRDVALNIQYF,TGTGCCTGGAGATTACGGGACGTAGCGCTCAACATTCAGTACTTC
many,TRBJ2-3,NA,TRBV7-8,CASSFLLVGGRDTQYF,TGTGCCAGCAGCTTCCTTTTAGTGGGGGGTAGAGATACGCAGTATTTT
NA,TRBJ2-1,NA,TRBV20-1,CSAPRSAYNEQFF,TGCAGTGCTCCGAGGAGCGCCTACAATGAGCAGTTCTTC
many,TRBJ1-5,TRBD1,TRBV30,CAWSPGGGFQPQHF,TGTGCCTGGAGTCCGGGAGGGGGCTTTCAGCCCCAGCATTTT
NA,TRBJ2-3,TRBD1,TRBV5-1,CASSFLAGGTQYF,TGCGCCAGCAGCTTTCTAGCAGGGGGTACGCAGTATTTT
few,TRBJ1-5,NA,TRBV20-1,CSARIASGHQPQHF,TGCAGTGCTAGAATCGCGTCAGGGCATCAGCCCCAGCATTTT
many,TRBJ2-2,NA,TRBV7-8,CASSPSGANTGELFF,TGTGCCAGCAGCCCGAGCGGAGCGAACACCGGGGAGCTGTTTTTT
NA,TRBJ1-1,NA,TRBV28,CASSLSPGEAEAFF,TGTGCCAGCAGTTTATCGCCAGGGGAGGCTGAAGCTTTCTTT
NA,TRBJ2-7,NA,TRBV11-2,CASSLDGEGRSSYEQYF,TGTGCCAGCAGCTTAGATGGGGAAGGGAGAAGCTCCTACGAGCAGTACTTC
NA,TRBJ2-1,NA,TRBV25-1,CASSANIVGGNEQFF,TGTGCCAGCAGTGCAAACATTGTAGGGGGGAATGAGCAGTTCTTC
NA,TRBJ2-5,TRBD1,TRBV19,CASSQTGAIGETQYF,TGTGCCAGTAGCCAGACAGGGGCAATTGGGGAGACCCAGTACTTC
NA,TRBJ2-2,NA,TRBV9,CASSTQGLGELFF,TGTGCCAGCAGCACACAGGGTCTCGGGGAGCTGTTTTTT